Sequencing of this T cell receptor beta chain was carried out in a study of blood T cell repertoires in COVID-19. Overall study: There were acute and convalescent COVID-19 samples, and they came from the United States, Italy and Spain. From T cells, B-cell-depleted T cells, or PBMCs came the material, which was cDNA or gDNA.

This CDR3 comprises 13 residues. Unmatched junction bases numbered 7, after V lost 8 bases and J lost 4 bases. Germline values: CDR1 LNHDA, CDR2 SQIVND (reference sequence). As originally analysed: Using reference gene primer amplification, nucleated cell counts were estimated. The repertoire was sequenced with immunoSEQ multiplex PCR; TCRdb's copy has only in-frame clones and lacks some. V and J calls and clone size are as listed in that table; D and trimming were resolved from the DNA. The sample yields 150,000 to 200,000 clones, around four fifths seen once. The chain has TRBV19 and TRBJ2-7; TRBD2 matches 8 bases. The sample consisted of peripheral blood. This clonotype was obtained from a woman of 80 years or more with acute or convalescent COVID-19. The CDR3 bases are TGTGCCAGTGGACGGACGGGGGGGTACGAGCAGTACTTC. This encodes CASGRTGGYEQYF.